This T cell receptor beta chain comes out of a study of CD8+CD57+ T cells in acquired aplastic anemia. Across the whole study: DNA from sorted CD4+ and CD8+ cells averaged around 3.5 ug. Study-wide results and limits: Sharing between patients and controls was observed for twenty-nine CD8+ CDR3 sequences. Patient and control CD8+ Simpson's diversity was not significantly different.

As for this clonotype: Its antigen is undetermined.

Profiles of TCR beta VDJ and CDR3 were generated from a genomic DNA template. Each CDR3 protein is one row after TCRdb ran MiXCR on the reads. Altogether about 190,000 distinct CDR3 sequences are present, approximately 48% being singletons, with the ten largest covering approximately 9.7%. CDR1 is SQVTM, CDR2 ANQGSEA, per germline. Trimming took off 2 bases at V and 3 bases at J, with 10 bases between the two ends. CDR3 length equals 13 residues. Patients included in sequencing had previously demonstrated CD8+CD57+ cell expansion by flow cytometry. Patients had received no therapy at the time of blood sampling.

The receptor comes from a human donor with aplastic anemia. Sequencing used sorted CD4+, CD8+, or CD8+CD57+ T cells (not recorded which) from PBMCs. The chain couples TRBV29-1 to TRBJ1-2, with D unresolved. CDR3 residues: CSVERRQDYGYTF. Here the CDR3 DNA reads TGCAGCGTTGAACGTCGGCAGGACTATGGCTACACCTTC.